Below are 5 T cell receptor beta chains sequenced from a single sample in a study of T cell repertoires in ileal Crohn's disease. Here immunoSEQ multiplex PCR was the method, and the copy in TCRdb shows in-frame clones only, minus some. The sample carries 6,500 to 10,000 clones, just over 75% recorded once. Input material: ileal tissue. The receptors come from an adult with Crohn's disease.

The chain joins TRBV6-4 to TRBJ1-1; the D is unclear. The germline CDR1 and CDR2 sequences are MRHNA and SNTAGT. The CDR3 is 13 amino acids. Trimming left V 5 bases short and J 0 bases short, with 7 bases between. CDR3 bases: TGTGCCAGCAGTAAGACTTTGAACACTGAAGCTTTCTTT. It translates to CASSKTLNTEAFF.

Here the CDR3 reads CASSEVAGQDTGELFF. CDR3 coding DNA: TGTGCCAGCAGTGAAGTGGCAGGACAGGACACCGGGGAGCTGTTTTTT. The chain has TRBV2 and TRBJ2-2; TRBD1 matches 7 bases. The trim removed 1 base at V and 3 bases at J, leaving 5 bases unmatched. From germline, CDR1 is SNHLY and CDR2 FYNNEI. The CDR3 is made up of 16 amino acids.

The rearrangement uses TRBV19 and TRBJ1-1; D gene ambiguous. The length of the CDR3 is 13 residues. Deletions cut 5 bases from V and 1 base from J, with 8 bases between. CDR1 and CDR2 (germline): LNHDA, SQIVND (reference sequence). The CDR3 DNA reads TGTGCCAGTAGTGGCCGGGAGAACACTGAAGCTTTCTTT. Its translation: CASSGRENTEAFF.

The V and J genes are TRBV5-3 and TRBJ2-1; D is perhaps TRBD2 (5 bases). TRBV5-3 is reported as an ORF; its role is uncertain. The V gene lost 2 bases and the J gene lost 8 bases, with 14 bases spanning the gap. The CDR3 has 14 amino acids. The CDR3 region has the DNA TGTGCCAGAAGCTTTGAACGGGATCCAGATGAGCAGTTCTTC. Its protein product is CARSFERDPDEQFF.

This sequence joins TRBV28 and TRBJ1-6; D gene uncertain. The length of the CDR3 is 16 residues. The V gene's germline CDR1 is MDHEN and CDR2 SYDVKM. With 1 base removed from V and 10 bases from J, the gap between germline ends came to 17 bases. The CDR3 sequence: CASSLSGGGRRSPLHF. The CDR3 DNA reads TGTGCCAGCAGTTTATCGGGTGGCGGCCGGCGGTCACCCCTCCACTTT.